Each of the 8 T cell receptor beta chains below was sequenced from the same sample in a study of blood T cell repertoires in COVID-19. Data came from immunoSEQ multiplex PCR; TCRdb stores just in-frame clones and leaves some out. The sample records over 60,000 clones, under 85% being singletons. The sample was peripheral blood. The receptors originated from a man aged 50 to 60 with COVID-19, enrolled during active disease.

The J gene is TRBJ2-7, the V gene TRBV4-1, with 7 nucleotides matching TRBD1. From germline, CDR1 is MGHRA and CDR2 YSYEKL. V lost 0 bases and J lost 2; bases outside the gene matches: 4. The CDR3 is 15 residues long. CDR3 protein: CASSQDWGQTYEQYF. The CDR3 coding sequence is TGCGCCAGCAGCCAAGATTGGGGACAGACCTACGAGCAGTACTTC.

The genes are TRBV6-5 and TRBJ1-2; 7 nucleotides align to TRBD1. This CDR3 contains 13 residues. Germline CDR1 and CDR2: MNHEY and SVGAGI. Trimming took 5 bases from V and 8 from J; bases not matched to a gene: 8. CDR3 sequence reads: CASSLQGREGYTF. In DNA, the CDR3 is TGTGCCAGCAGTCTACAGGGGCGAGAGGGCTACACCTTC.

This clone has just one count. This chain connects TRBV6-1 to TRBJ2-4; 7 bases line up with TRBD2. Losses at the gene ends were 2 bases for V and 10 bases for J; bases not matched to a gene: 2. CDR3 size: 12 residues. The germline gives CDR1 MNHNS, CDR2 SASEGT. The CDR3 nucleotides read TGTGCCAGCAGTGAACTCGGGAGGATTCAGTACTTC. This sequence encodes CASSELGRIQYF.

This clone was seen only a few times. The rearrangement joins TRBV2 to TRBJ1-1; TRBD1 is a possible D gene (5 bases). The V gene lost 1 base and the J gene lost 7 bases, with 13 bases spanning the gap. Germline V CDR1 and CDR2: SNHLY, FYNNEI. CDR3 size: 14 residues. CDR3 bases: TGTGCCAGCAGTGAAGGACACGGGGGATTTGAAGCTTTCTTT. This encodes CASSEGHGGFEAFF. The complete variable domain, with remaining parts taken from reference TRBV2 and TRBJ1-1, reads EPEVTQTPSHQVTQMGQEVILRCVPISNHLYFYWYRQILGQKVEFLVSFYNNEISEKSEIFDDQFSVERPDGSNFTLKIRSTKLEDSAMYFCASSEGHGGFEAFFGQGTRLTVV.

This chain uses TRBV6-5 with TRBJ1-2, with D uncertain. Germline CDR1 and CDR2: MNHEY and SVGAGI. This CDR3 has 14 amino acids. The V end lost 7 bases, the J end lost 2 bases, and 14 bases lay between the germline ends. The CDR3 DNA is TGTGCCAGCATCGGAGGAACCAAGAACTATGGCTACACCTTC. Its protein product is CASIGGTKNYGYTF.

This clone was seen only once. The V and J genes are TRBV6-6 and TRBJ1-4; the D is unclear. This CDR3 is 15 amino acids long. CDR1 and CDR2 (germline): MNHNY, SVGAGI (reference sequence). Trimming removed 7 bases from V and 2 bases from J, with 14 bases in between. Here the CDR3 reads CASTSYSGTNEKLFF. For the CDR3, the DNA is TGTGCCAGCACGTCTTATAGCGGGACTAATGAAAAACTGTTTTTT.

In this sample, this clone turned up once. The J gene is TRBJ2-2, the V gene TRBV7-9; tentative D call: TRBD1 (5 bases). Germline assignment: CDR1 SEHNR and CDR2 FQNEAQ (reference sequence). This CDR3 has 12 residues. Between the trimmed V and J ends, which lost 2 bases and 11 bases, there was a span of 9 bases. Written as DNA, the CDR3 is TGTGCCAGCAGCTTATTCCAGGGTGAGCTGTTTTTT. It yields the protein CASSLFQGELFF.

This chain links TRBV7-9 with TRBJ1-3; 8 nucleotides match TRBD1. The germline V gene encodes CDR1 SEHNR and CDR2 FQNEAQ (reference sequence). Losses at the gene ends were 3 bases for V and 2 bases for J; bases not matched to a gene: 6. This CDR3 comprises 16 residues. The CDR3 bases are TGTGCCAGCAGCTTTTCCAGGACAGGGACTGGAAACACCATATATTTT. Its translation is CASSFSRTGTGNTIYF.